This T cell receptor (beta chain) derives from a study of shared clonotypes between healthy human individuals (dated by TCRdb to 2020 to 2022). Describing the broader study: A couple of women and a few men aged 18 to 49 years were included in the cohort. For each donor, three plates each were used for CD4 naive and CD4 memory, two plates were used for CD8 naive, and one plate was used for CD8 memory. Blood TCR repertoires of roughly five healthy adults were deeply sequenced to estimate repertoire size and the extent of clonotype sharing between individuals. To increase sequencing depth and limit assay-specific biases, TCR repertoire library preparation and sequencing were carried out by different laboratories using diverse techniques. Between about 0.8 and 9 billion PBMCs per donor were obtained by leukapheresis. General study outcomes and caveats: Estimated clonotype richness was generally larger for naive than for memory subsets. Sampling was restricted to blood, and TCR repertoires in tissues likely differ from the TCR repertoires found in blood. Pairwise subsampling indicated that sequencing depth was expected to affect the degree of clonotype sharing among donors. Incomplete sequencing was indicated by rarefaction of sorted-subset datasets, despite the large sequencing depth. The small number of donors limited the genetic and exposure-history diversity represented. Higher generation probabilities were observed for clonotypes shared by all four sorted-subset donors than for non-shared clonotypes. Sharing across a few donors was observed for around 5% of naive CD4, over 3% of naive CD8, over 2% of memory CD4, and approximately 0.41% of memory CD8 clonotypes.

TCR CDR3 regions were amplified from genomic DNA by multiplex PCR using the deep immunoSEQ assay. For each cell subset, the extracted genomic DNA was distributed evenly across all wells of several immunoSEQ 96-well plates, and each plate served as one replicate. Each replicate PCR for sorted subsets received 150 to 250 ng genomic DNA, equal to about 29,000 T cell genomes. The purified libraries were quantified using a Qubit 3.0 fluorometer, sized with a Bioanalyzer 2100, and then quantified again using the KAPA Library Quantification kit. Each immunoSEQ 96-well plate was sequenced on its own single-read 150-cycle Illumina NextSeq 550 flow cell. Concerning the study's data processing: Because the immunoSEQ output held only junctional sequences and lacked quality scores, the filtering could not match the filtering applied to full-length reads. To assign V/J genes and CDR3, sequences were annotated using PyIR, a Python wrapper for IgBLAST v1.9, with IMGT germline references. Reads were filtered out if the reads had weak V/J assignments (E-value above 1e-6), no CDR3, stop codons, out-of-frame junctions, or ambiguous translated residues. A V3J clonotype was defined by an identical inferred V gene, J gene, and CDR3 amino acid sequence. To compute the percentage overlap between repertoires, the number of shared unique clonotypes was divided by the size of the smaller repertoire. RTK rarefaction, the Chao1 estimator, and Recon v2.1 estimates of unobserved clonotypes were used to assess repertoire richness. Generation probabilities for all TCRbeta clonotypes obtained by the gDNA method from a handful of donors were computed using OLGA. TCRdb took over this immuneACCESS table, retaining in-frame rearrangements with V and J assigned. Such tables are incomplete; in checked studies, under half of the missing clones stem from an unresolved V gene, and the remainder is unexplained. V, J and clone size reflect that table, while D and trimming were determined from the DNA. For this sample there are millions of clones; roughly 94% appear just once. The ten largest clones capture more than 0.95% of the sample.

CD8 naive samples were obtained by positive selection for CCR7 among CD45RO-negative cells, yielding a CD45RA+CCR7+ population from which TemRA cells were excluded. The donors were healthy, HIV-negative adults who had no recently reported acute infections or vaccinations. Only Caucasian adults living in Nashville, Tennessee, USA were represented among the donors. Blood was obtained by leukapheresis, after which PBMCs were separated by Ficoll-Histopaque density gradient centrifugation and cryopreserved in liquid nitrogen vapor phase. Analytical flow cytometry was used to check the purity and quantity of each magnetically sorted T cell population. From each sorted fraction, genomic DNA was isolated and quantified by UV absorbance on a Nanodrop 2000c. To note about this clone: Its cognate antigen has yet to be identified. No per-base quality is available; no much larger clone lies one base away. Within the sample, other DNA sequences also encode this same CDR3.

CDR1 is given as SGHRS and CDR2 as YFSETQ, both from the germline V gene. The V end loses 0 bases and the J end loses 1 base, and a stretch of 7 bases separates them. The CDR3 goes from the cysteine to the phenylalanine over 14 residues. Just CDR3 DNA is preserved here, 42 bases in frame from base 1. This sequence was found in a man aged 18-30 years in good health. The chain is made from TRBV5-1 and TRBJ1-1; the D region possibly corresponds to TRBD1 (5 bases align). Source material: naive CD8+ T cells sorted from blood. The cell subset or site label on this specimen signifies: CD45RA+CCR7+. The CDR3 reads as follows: CASSLGGPNTEAFF. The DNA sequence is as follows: TGCGCCAGCAGCTTGGGGGGACCGAACACTGAAGCTTTCTTT.